One T cell receptor (beta chain) is described in this entry. The data derive from a study of cytomegalovirus exposure and HLA in healthy donors. Researchers ran the PCR with 60 Vbeta and 13 Jbeta primers. The assay was immunoSEQ multiplex PCR, and TCRdb's table has in-frame clones only and misses some. The data contain 97,000 or so clones, 77% of them singletons. CDR3 length: 15 residues. Trimming cost V 6 bases and J 4 bases; bases outside gene matches: 10. Germline values: CDR1 SNHLY, CDR2 FYNNEI. This sequence joins TRBV2 and TRBJ2-5, with TRBD1 matching 8 bases. The sequencing sample was made of PBMCs. The TCR was taken from a male donor in good health and CMV-seropositive. The DNA of the CDR3 is TGTGCCAGCAGCGGACAGGGCCTTGGAGGAGAGACCCAGTACTTC. Amino acids: CASSGQGLGGETQYF.